The present T cell receptor beta chain was sequenced within a study of immune cell composition in non-small cell lung cancer. Normal lung was taken at the farthest possible site, at least 3 cm from tumour. Genomic DNA came from frozen unsorted single-cell suspensions. Concerning this clone: Its antigen remains unknown.

General study points: In adenocarcinoma, maximal tumour-associated clone frequency tracked TIL tumour reactivity.

The table came from immunoSEQ multiplex PCR; TCRdb's copy has only in-frame clones and leaves some out. Of 5,000 or so clones in the sample, 55% to 80% were seen once. This CDR3 region has 12 residues. The ends were cut back, 3 bases at V and 4 bases at J, with 6 bases in the middle. Germline loops: CDR1 SGHTA, CDR2 FQGNSA. The sample consisted of non-adjacent lung tissue. V is TRBV7-2 and J is TRBJ1-1; D remains ambiguous. This clonotype originated in a human donor with non-small cell lung cancer. The DNA of the CDR3 is TGTGCCAGCAGCTTTACGGGCACTGAAGCTTTCTTT. As protein: CASSFTGTEAFF.